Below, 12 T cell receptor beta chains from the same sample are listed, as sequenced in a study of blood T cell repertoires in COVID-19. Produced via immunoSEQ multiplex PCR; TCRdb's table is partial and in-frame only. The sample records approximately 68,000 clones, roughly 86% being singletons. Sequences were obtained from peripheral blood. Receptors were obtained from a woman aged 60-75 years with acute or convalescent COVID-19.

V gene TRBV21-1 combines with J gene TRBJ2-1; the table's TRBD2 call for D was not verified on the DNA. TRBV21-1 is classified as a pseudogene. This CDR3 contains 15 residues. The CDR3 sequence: CASSKRDGGENEQFF. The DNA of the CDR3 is TGTGCCAGCAGCAAAAGGGACGGGGGGGAGAATGAGCAGTTCTTC.

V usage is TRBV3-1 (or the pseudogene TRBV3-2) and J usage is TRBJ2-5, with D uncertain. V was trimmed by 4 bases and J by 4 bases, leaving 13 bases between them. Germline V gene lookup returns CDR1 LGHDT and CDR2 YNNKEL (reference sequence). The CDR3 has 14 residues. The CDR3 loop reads CASSPPALRETQYF. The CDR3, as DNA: TGTGCCAGCAGCCCCCCAGCACTAAGAGAGACCCAGTACTTC.

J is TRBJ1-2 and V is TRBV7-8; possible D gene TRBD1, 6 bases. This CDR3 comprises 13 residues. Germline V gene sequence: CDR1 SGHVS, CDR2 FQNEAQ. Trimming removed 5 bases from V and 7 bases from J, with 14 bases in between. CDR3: CASSLQGTGGYTF. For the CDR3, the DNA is TGTGCCAGCAGCCTACAGGGTACCGGTGGCTACACCTTC.

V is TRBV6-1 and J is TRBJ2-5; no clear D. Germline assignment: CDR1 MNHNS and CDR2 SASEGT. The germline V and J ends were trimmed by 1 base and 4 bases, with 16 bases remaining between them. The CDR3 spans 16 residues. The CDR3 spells CASSEVAPAPGETQYF. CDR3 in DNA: TGTGCCAGCAGTGAAGTGGCCCCAGCACCAGGAGAGACCCAGTACTTC.

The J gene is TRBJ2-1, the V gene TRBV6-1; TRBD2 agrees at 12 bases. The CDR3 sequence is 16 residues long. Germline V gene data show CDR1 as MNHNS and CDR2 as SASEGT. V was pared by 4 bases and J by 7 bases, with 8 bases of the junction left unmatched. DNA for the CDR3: TGTGCCAGCAGTGCTTCTAGCGGGGGGGCGGGTAATGAGCAGTTCTTC. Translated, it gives CASSASSGGAGNEQFF.

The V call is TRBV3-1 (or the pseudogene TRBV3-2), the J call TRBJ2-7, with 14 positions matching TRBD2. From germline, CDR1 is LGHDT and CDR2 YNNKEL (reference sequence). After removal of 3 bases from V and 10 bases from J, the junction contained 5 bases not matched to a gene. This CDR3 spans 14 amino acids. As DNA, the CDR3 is TGTGCCAGCAGCCATGGGACTAGCGGGGGCCGACAGTACTTC. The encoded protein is CASSHGTSGGRQYF.

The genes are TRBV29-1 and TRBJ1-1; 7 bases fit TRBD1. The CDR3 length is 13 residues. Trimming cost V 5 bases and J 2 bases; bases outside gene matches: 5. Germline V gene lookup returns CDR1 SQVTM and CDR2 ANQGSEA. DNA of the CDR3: TGCAGCGTTCAACGGACAGGCAACACTGAAGCTTTCTTT. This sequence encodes CSVQRTGNTEAFF.

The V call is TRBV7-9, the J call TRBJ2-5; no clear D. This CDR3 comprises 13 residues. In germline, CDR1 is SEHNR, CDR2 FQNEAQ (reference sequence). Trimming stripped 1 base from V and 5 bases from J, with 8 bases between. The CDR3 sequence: CASSLGRFETQYF. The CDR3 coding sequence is TGTGCCAGCAGCTTAGGTCGTTTTGAGACCCAGTACTTC. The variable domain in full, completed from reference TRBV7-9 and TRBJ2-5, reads DTGVSQNPRHKITKRGQNVTFRCDPISEHNRLYWYRQTLGQGPEFLTYFQNEAQLEKSRLLSDRFSAERPKGSFSTLEIQRTEQGDSAMYLCASSLGRFETQYFGPGTRLLVL.

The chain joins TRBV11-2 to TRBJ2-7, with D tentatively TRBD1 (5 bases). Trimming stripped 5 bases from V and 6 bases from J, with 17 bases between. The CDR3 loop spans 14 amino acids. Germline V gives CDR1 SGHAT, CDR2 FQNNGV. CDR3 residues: CASSPLGVVVEQYF. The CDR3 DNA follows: TGTGCCAGCAGCCCCTTAGGGGTAGTAGTCGAGCAGTACTTC.

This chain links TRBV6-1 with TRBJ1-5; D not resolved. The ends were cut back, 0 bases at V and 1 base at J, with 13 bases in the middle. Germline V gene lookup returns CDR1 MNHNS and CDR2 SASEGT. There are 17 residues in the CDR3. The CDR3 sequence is CASSEAARRRSNQPQHF. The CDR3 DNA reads TGTGCCAGCAGTGAAGCTGCCAGGCGAAGGAGCAATCAGCCCCAGCATTTT.

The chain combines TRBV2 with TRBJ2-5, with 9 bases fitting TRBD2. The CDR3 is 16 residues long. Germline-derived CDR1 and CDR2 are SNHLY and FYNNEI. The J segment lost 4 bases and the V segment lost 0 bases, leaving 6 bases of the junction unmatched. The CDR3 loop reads CASSEARGGILETQYF. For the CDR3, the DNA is TGTGCCAGCAGTGAAGCGCGGGGGGGGATTTTAGAGACCCAGTACTTC.

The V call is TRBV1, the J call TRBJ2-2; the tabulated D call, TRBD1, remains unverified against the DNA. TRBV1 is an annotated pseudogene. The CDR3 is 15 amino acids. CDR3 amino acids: CTSSQGTGSPGELFF. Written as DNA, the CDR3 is TGCACCAGCAGCCAAGGGACAGGGTCTCCCGGGGAGCTGTTTTTT.